A single T cell receptor (beta chain) is shown here with its context. Its antigen is still unknown. This specimen comes from a study of Ad26.COV2.S vaccination and SARS-CoV-2 variants. This table comes from immunoSEQ multiplex PCR, and its TCRdb copy is limited to in-frame clones, with some not included. The sample has 100,000 or so clones, roughly 80% seen once. Study results and caveats: There was a possibility that the TCR breadth and depth analyses underestimated total T cell responses. Spike-specific TCR breadth was greater after Ad26.COV2.S than placebo. In vaccinated individuals, spike-specific CD8+ and CD4+ T cell responses reportedly displayed substantial breadth. Recipients of either vaccine or placebo displayed similar breadth of non-spike TCRs.

CDR1 ENHRY and CDR2 SYGVKD come from the germline V gene. CDR3 size: 15 residues. V was pared by 2 bases and J by 10 bases, with 15 bases between. The receptor comes from a human donor who had recovered from COVID-19. The chain links TRBV10-3 to TRBJ1-6; D call uncertain. The sample consisted of peripheral blood, taken after recovery from COVID-19. CDR3 nucleotides: TGTGCCATCAGTGAGACAGAAACCGGGGAGTCACCCCTCCACTTT. Residues: CAISETETGESPLHF.